This TCR beta chain was sequenced for a study of blood T cell repertoires in COVID-19. Study summary: The samples span acute and convalescent COVID-19 from the United States, Italy and Spain.

Assay: immunoSEQ multiplex PCR; the TCRdb copy retains only in-frame clones and omits some. This sample has about 160,000 clones, with approximately 90% found just once. The CDR3 is 14 amino acids. J lost 2 bases, V lost 2 bases, and 1 base had no gene match. Germline lookup yields CDR1 SGDLS and CDR2 YYNGEE. This chain uses TRBV9 with TRBJ1-3, with TRBD1 matching over 7 bases. This sequence originates from a man aged 30 to 39 with COVID-19, enrolled during active disease. Sequences were obtained from peripheral blood. The CDR3 nucleotides are TGTGCCAGCAGCGTGCAGGGGGCTGGAAACACCATATATTTT. Translation gives CASSVQGAGNTIYF.